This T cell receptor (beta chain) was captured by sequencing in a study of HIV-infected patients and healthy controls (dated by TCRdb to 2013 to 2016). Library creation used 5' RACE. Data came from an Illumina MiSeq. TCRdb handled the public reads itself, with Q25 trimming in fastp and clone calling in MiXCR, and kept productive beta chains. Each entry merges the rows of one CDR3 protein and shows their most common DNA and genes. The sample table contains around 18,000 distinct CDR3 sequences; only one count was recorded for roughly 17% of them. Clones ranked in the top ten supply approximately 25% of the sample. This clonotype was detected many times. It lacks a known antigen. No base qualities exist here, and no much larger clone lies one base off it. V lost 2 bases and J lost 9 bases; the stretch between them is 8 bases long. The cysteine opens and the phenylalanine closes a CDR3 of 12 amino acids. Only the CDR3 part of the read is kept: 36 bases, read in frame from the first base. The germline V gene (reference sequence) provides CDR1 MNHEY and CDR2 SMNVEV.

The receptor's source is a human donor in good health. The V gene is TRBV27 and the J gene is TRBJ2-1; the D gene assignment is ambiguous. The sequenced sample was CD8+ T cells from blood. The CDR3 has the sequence CASSLAVGEQFF. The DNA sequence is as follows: TGTGCCAGCAGTTTAGCGGTGGGTGAGCAGTTCTTC.